The 15 T cell receptor beta chains in this list originate from one sample, sequenced in a study of blood T cells in healthy people across ages. For the second PCR, which ran for roughly 7 to 11 cycles, a sample-barcoded 5' primer and a J-beta primer mix were used. TCRdb re-called the 5' RACE reads through MiXCR, storing one row per CDR3 protein. The data contain about 720,000 distinct CDR3 sequences, just under 25% of them singletons. The same specimen was also included in a second study, on T cells of mothers and their children.

The sample consisted of blood. These receptors all stem from a boy younger than 18 in good health.

The chain is built from TRBV28 and TRBJ2-6; the D gene is possibly TRBD1 (6 bases). This CDR3 is 16 amino acids long. V was clipped by 5 bases and J by 0 bases, with 11 bases between them. Per germline, CDR1 MDHEN and CDR2 SYDVKM. CDR3 sequence reads: CASSPPQGSGANVLTF. The CDR3 region has the DNA TGTGCCAGCAGTCCCCCACAGGGCTCTGGGGCCAACGTCCTGACTTTC.

The rearrangement joins TRBV6-5 to TRBJ1-4; D is possibly TRBD1 (5 bases). V lost 6 bases, J lost 8 bases, and 13 bases lay in between. CDR3 length: 13 amino acids. Germline assignment: CDR1 MNHEY and CDR2 SVGAGI. The CDR3 sequence is CASRYGTHEKLFF. CDR3 DNA sequence: TGTGCCAGCAGATATGGGACTCACGAAAAACTGTTTTTT.

V is TRBV12-3 or TRBV12-4 and J is TRBJ2-2; 9 bases fit TRBD1. The V gene end was trimmed by 5 bases and the J gene end by 0 bases; junction bases not matched to a gene: 4. This CDR3 is built from 16 residues. CDR3 residues: CASSIQGAPNTGELFF. The CDR3 coding sequence is TGTGCCAGCAGTATACAGGGGGCCCCGAACACCGGGGAGCTGTTTTTT.

This clonotype has just a few counts. The gene calls are TRBV6-5 and TRBJ2-2; possibly TRBD1 for D (5 bases). This CDR3 comprises 13 residues. CDR1 is MNHEY, CDR2 SVGAGI, per germline. V lost 7 bases and J lost 1, with 7 bases in between. The CDR3 protein is CASTTGNTGELFF. The CDR3 coding sequence is TGTGCCAGCACCACAGGGAACACCGGGGAGCTGTTTTTT.

The rearrangement joins TRBV29-1 to TRBJ1-1; TRBD1 matches 7 bases. This CDR3 spans 12 amino acids. V lost 1 base, J lost 8 bases, and 4 bases stayed unmatched. Looked up from germline, CDR1 is SQVTM and CDR2 is ANQGSEA. CDR3 sequence (DNA): TGCAGCGTTGAAGGTGGGACAGTGGAAGCTTTCTTT. Its protein product is CSVEGGTVEAFF.

The J gene is TRBJ1-4, the V gene TRBV10-3; tentative D call: TRBD1 (5 bases). The CDR3 runs 13 residues. V lost 7 bases to trimming and J lost 8 bases, with 14 bases between them. CDR1 and CDR2 from the germline V gene are ENHRY and SYGVKD. The CDR3 sequence: CAIKSGGEEKLFF. CDR3 in DNA: TGTGCCATCAAGTCCGGGGGGGAAGAAAAACTGTTTTTT.

The rearrangement joins TRBV6-5 to TRBJ1-4, with a tentative D call TRBD1 (6 bases). The CDR3 extends over 15 amino acids. V was cut by 0 bases and J by 10 bases, with 15 bases left in between. CDR1 is MNHEY and CDR2 is SVGAGI in the germline V gene. The CDR3 DNA follows: TGTGCCAGCAGTTACTCGGCAGGGGATAGCGGAAAACTGTTTTTT. It specifies CASSYSAGDSGKLFF.

This clonotype occurred a few times. The chain joins TRBV5-1 to TRBJ2-5; TRBD2 aligns across 14 bases. J was trimmed by 4 bases and V by 6 bases; bases with no gene match: 11. This CDR3 is 17 amino acids long. Germline lookup yields CDR1 SGHRS and CDR2 YFSETQ. The CDR3, as DNA: TGCGCCAGCAAAGGACTAGCGGGGGGCCCAGCGAGAGAGACCCAGTACTTC. Translation gives CASKGLAGGPARETQYF.

Notes on this clonotype: Sequence at one end of the junction differs from germline and may be a read error. V and J are TRBV5-1 and TRBJ2-3, with TRBD1 matching over 7 bases. The CDR3 is 16 amino acids. CDR1 SGHRS and CDR2 YFSETQ come from the germline V gene. In nucleotides, the CDR3 is TGCACCAGCGGAGTCCCTGACAGGGAATCCACAGATACGCAGTATTTT. Translation: CTSGVPDRESTDTQYF.

This clonotype showed up just a few times. V usage is TRBV9 and J usage is TRBJ2-1; TRBD2 matches at 10 bases. Per germline, CDR1 SGDLS and CDR2 YYNGEE. J lost 7 bases, V lost 0 bases, and 7 bases had no gene match. The CDR3 covers 16 residues. The CDR3 reads CASSVAPAGGENEQFF. CDR3 nucleotide sequence: TGTGCCAGCAGCGTAGCCCCAGCGGGAGGGGAAAATGAGCAGTTCTTC.

V gene TRBV20-1 combines with J gene TRBJ1-1; maybe TRBD1 (6 bases). V lost 0 bases and J lost 3, with 11 bases in between. Germline V CDR1 and CDR2: DFQATT, SNEGSKA (reference sequence). This CDR3 contains 14 residues. The CDR3: CSARDSGQYTEAFF. The CDR3 nucleotides read TGCAGTGCTAGAGATTCCGGACAGTACACTGAAGCTTTCTTT.

The V call is TRBV29-1, the J call TRBJ2-5; perhaps TRBD1 as D (6 bases). Gene TRBJ2-1 matches the end of the DNA better, so the J call may be wrong. The CDR3 sequence is 14 residues long. Germline lookup yields CDR1 SQVTM and CDR2 ANQGSEA. The CDR3: CSVEDRNRVNEQFF. CDR3 DNA sequence: TGCAGCGTTGAAGATCGGAACAGGGTCAATGAGCAGTTCTTC.

V is TRBV9 and J is TRBJ1-1, with 8 bases that match TRBD1. Germline loops: CDR1 SGDLS, CDR2 YYNGEE. The ends lost 2 bases at V and 7 bases at J; junction bases unmatched: 7. The CDR3 has 14 amino acids. The CDR3 DNA reads TGTGCCAGCAGCGTTGCAGGGGGCGAGGGTGAAGCTTTCTTT. It is translated as CASSVAGGEGEAFF. Drawing the rest from reference TRBV9 and TRBJ1-1, the complete variable domain is DSGVTQTPKHLITATGQRVTLRCSPRSGDLSVYWYQQSLDQGLQFLIQYYNGEERAKGNILERFSAQQFPDLHSELNLSSLELGDSALYFCASSVAGGEGEAFFGQGTRLTVV.

This clonotype turned up a few times. The V call is TRBV3-1, the J call TRBJ1-1; D is undetermined. Germline V CDR1 and CDR2: LGHDT, YNNKEL (reference sequence). The V gene lost 2 bases and the J gene lost 1 base, with 8 bases spanning the gap. The CDR3 has 14 residues. DNA of the CDR3: TGTGCCAGCAGCCAAAGCGAGGGGAACACTGAAGCTTTCTTT. Its protein is CASSQSEGNTEAFF.

J is TRBJ2-5 and V is TRBV25-1; D may be TRBD1 or TRBD2 (6 bases each). The CDR3 contains 16 residues. V was cut by 3 bases and J by 5 bases, with 19 bases left in between. Germline assignment: CDR1 MGHDK and CDR2 SYGVNS. The CDR3 bases are TGTGCCAGCAGTGATGGGGGGCTGAGCGGCCCGGAGACCCAGTACTTC. Translated, it gives CASSDGGLSGPETQYF.